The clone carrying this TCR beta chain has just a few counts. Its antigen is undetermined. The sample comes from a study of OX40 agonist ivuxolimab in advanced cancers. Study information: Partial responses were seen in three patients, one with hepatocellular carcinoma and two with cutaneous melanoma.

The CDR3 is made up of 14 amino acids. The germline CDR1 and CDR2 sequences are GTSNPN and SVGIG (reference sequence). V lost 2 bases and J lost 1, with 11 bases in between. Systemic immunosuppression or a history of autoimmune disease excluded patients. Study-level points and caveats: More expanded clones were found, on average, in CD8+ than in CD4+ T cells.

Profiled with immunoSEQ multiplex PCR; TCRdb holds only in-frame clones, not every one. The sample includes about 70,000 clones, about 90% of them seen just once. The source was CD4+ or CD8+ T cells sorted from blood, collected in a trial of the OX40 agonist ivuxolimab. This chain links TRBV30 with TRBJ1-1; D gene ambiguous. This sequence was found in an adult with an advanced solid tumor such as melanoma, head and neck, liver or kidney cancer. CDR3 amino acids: CAWSRRGANTEAFF. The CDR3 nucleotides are TGTGCCTGGAGTCGTCGGGGAGCGAACACTGAAGCTTTCTTT. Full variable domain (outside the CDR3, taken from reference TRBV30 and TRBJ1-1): SQTIHQWPATLVQPVGSPLSLECTVEGTSNPNLYWYRQAAGRGLQLLFYSVGIGQISSEVPQNLSASRPQDRQFILSSKKLLLSDSGFYLCAWSRRGANTEAFFGQGTRLTVV.